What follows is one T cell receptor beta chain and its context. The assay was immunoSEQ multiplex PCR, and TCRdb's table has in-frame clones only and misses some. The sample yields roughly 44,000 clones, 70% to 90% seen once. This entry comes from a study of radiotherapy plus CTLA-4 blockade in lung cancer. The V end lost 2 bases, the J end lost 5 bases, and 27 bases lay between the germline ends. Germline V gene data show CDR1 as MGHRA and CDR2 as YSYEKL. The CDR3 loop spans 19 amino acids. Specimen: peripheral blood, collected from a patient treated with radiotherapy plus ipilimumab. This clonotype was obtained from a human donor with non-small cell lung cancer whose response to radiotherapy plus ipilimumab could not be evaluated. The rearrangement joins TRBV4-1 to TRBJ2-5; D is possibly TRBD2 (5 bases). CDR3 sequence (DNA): TGCGCCAGCAGCCAAAGGCCCCTGCAATCTAGCTCCTCCCACGAGACCCAGTACTTC. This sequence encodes CASSQRPLQSSSSHETQYF.